This T cell receptor beta chain was recovered during a study of beta chain features in type 1 diabetes. CDR1 is KGHSH and CDR2 is LQKENI in the germline V gene. The CDR3 is 16 residues long. With V trimmed by 4 bases and J by 5 bases, 11 bases remained unmatched. Investigators reverse transcribed all isolated RNA, so they sequenced expressed TCRB transcripts. Profiled with immunoSEQ multiplex PCR; TCRdb holds only in-frame clones, not every one. The sample holds about 150,000 clones, 7.5% to 10% seen once. The clonotype comes from a man aged 18 to 29 in good health. Specimen: central memory CD4+ T cells from blood. The gene calls are TRBV18 and TRBJ2-3; 8 bases match TRBD2. In DNA, the CDR3 is TGTGCCAGCTCACGATCGACTAGCGTCGCCCAAGATACGCAGTATTTT. Its translation: CASSRSTSVAQDTQYF.